The rows below give T cell receptor beta chains drawn from one sample of a study of cytomegalovirus exposure and HLA in healthy donors. TCRdb's copy holds only in-frame clones and misses some; the assay was immunoSEQ multiplex PCR. The repertoire holds 85,000 to 130,000 clones, with less than 85% as singletons. Material: PBMCs. The receptors here all came from a woman aged 18-29 years in good health and CMV-seropositive. The CDR3 runs from the conserved cysteine through the conserved F or W. Each record gives: J gene, V gene, D gene, clone size, CDR3 DNA, CDR3 protein. D genes are given only for firm matches. Expanded clones get a size class; other rows say once, few or many, or leave the size out.

>TRBJ1-5|TRBV6-6|-|few
TGTGCCAGCAGAAACAGTATCAATCAGCCCCAGCATTTT
CASRNSINQPQHF
>TRBJ1-1|TRBV25-1|-|-
TGTGCCAGCAGTAACCCGGGAGAGGGAGATTTGAACACTGAAGCTTTCTTT
CASSNPGEGDLNTEAFF
>TRBJ1-3|TRBV5-4|-|-
TGTGCCAGCAGCTTGGCCGACAGATCCTCTGGAAACACCATATATTTT
CASSLADRSSGNTIYF
>TRBJ1-1|TRBV6-4|-|-
TGTGCCACCCTCTTGGAAGACCCAGCGCACACTGAAGCTTTCTTT
CATLLEDPAHTEAFF
>TRBJ1-3|TRBV6-1|-|-
TGTGCCAGCAGTGAACGGGGGGTACCCTCTGGAAACACCATATATTTT
CASSERGVPSGNTIYF
>TRBJ2-1|TRBV7-3|TRBD2|-
TGTGCCAGCAGCCATGGGACTAGCGGGAGGACCTATGAGCAGTTCTTC
CASSHGTSGRTYEQFF
>TRBJ1-3|TRBV25-1|TRBD1|-
TGTGCCAGCAGTGATTCAGGGGGTGGAAACACCATATATTTT
CASSDSGGGNTIYF
>TRBJ1-2|TRBV6-5|-|-
TGTGCCAGCAGTTACTCGGGCGGGGGGATGGGCTACACCTTC
CASSYSGGGMGYTF
>TRBJ1-2|TRBV7-9|-|-
TGTGCCAGCAGTCCAGGGTTTGGCTACACCTTC
CASSPGFGYTF
>TRBJ1-1|TRBV10-2|-|-
TGCGCCAGCAGTGAGCGCGGCACTGAAGCTTTCTTT
CASSERGTEAFF
>TRBJ2-1|TRBV30|TRBD2|-
TGTGCCTGGAACCAAGGCGGGAGGGCCTACAATGAGCAGTTCTTC
CAWNQGGRAYNEQFF
>TRBJ2-7|TRBV2|-|-
TGTGCCAGCACCCCACAGCAATCCTACGAGCAGTACTTC
CASTPQQSYEQYF
>TRBJ2-5|TRBV7-2|-|-
TGTGCCAGCAGCTACAACCAGGGGAGCCAGTACTTC
CASSYNQGSQYF
>TRBJ2-5|TRBV7-3|-|-
TGTGCCAGCAGCTTAACCGGACAGTCCCAAGAGACCCAGTACTTC
CASSLTGQSQETQYF
>TRBJ2-1|TRBV6-1|-|few
TGTGCCAGCAGCGTCCAGGTTGGGTACAACAATGAGCAGTTCTTC
CASSVQVGYNNEQFF
>TRBJ1-2|TRBV12-1|-|-
TGTGCCAGCAGCTTTGATGTTGAGGGGGCCCACATACATGGCTACACCTTC
CASSFDVEGAHIHGYTF
>TRBJ2-3|TRBV7-3|-|-
TGTGCCAGCAGCTTATCAGGGTCCTACACAGATACGCAGTATTTT
CASSLSGSYTDTQYF
>TRBJ1-4|TRBV2|-|-
TGTGCCAGCCGAAGACCATCAACTAATGAAAAGCTGTTTTTT
CASRRPSTNEKLFF
>TRBJ1-1|TRBV4-1|-|few
TGCGCCAGCAGCCAACCAGGGCGAACTGAAGCTTTCTTT
CASSQPGRTEAFF
>TRBJ2-3|TRBV30|-|-
TGTGCCTGGAGGATGTCGGCAGATACGCAGTATTTT
CAWRMSADTQYF
>TRBJ1-1|TRBV19|TRBD1|-
TGTGCCAGTACTAAGGGACAGGGGAGAACTGAAGCTTTCTTT
CASTKGQGRTEAFF
>TRBJ2-1|TRBV28|-|few
TGTGCCGGCTCCCCGACGGGGGAATTGTACAATGAGCAGTTCTTC
CAGSPTGELYNEQFF
>TRBJ2-7|TRBV5-4|-|-
TGTGCCAGCAGCTTGGTGGACAGCTACGAGCAGTACTTC
CASSLVDSYEQYF
>TRBJ2-1|TRBV27|-|-
TGTGCCAGCAGTTTAACGGGACTGGCGACGGGGAATGAGCAGTTCTTC
CASSLTGLATGNEQFF
>TRBJ2-4|TRBV4-1|-|once
TGCGCCAGCAGCCAAGATCCTAGAGGGAGAGAAAACATTCAGTACTTC
CASSQDPRGRENIQYF
>TRBJ2-7|TRBV30|TRBD2|-
TGTGCCGGTAGCGGGAGCTACGAGCAGTACTTC
CAGSGSYEQYF
>TRBJ2-3|TRBV10-2|-|-
TGCGCCAGCATTAGGGGGATCACAGATACGCAGTATTTT
CASIRGITDTQYF
>TRBJ2-3|TRBV27|-|-
TGTGCCAGCAGACTTACAGGCTCTGGCACAGATACGCAGTATTTT
CASRLTGSGTDTQYF
>TRBJ2-7|TRBV5-1|-|-
TGCGCCAGCAGCCCTGGTGGGGCAGACAACTACGAGCAGTACTTC
CASSPGGADNYEQYF
>TRBJ1-1|TRBV11-2|TRBD1|once
TGTGCCAGCAGCTTAGTGTGGGACAGGCCGAACACTGAAGCTTTCTTT
CASSLVWDRPNTEAFF
>TRBJ2-3|TRBV10-3|-|-
TGTGCCATCAGTGACGGGTCCGATACGCAGTATTTT
CAISDGSDTQYF
>TRBJ2-1|TRBV2|TRBD2|-
TGTGCCAGCAGTGTCGGCGGGAGCTCCTACAATGAGCAGTTCTTC
CASSVGGSSYNEQFF
>TRBJ1-4|TRBV9|-|-
TGTGCCAGCAGCGTAGACCCGGGGAACACTAATGAAAAACTGTTTTTT
CASSVDPGNTNEKLFF
>TRBJ2-7|TRBV5-1|TRBD2|-
TGCGCCAGCAGCTTGGGGGCTAGCGGACTCTACGAGCAGTACTTC
CASSLGASGLYEQYF
>TRBJ2-7|TRBV11-2|-|-
TGTGCCAGCAGCTTCCAGATGTACGAGCAGTACTTC
CASSFQMYEQYF
>TRBJ2-5|TRBV21-1|-|-
TGTGCCAGCAGCAAAGGTTCCAGGTCACAAGAGACCCAGTACTTC
CASSKGSRSQETQYF
>TRBJ2-5|TRBV30|TRBD2|-
TGTGCCTGGAGTCAGGGACTAGCGGGCCAAGAGACCCAGTACTTC
CAWSQGLAGQETQYF
>TRBJ2-3|TRBV30|-|-
TGTGCCTGGAGTGGGGGCCTGGGCACTACAGATACGCAGTATTTT
CAWSGGLGTTDTQYF
>TRBJ1-1|TRBV30|-|-
TGTGCCTGGATTGGAGGGCGCGAAGGGGTGGCTTTCTTT
CAWIGGREGVAFF
>TRBJ1-4|TRBV30|TRBD1|-
TGTGCCTGCAACACAGGGGGCCGGGAAAAACTGTTTTTT
CACNTGGREKLFF
>TRBJ1-5|TRBV28|-|-
TGTGCCAGCAGCCTAGGGGGTCCGTCCCAGCATTTT
CASSLGGPSQHF
>TRBJ2-3|TRBV30|-|-
TGTGCCTGGGGACAGCCCCGCGGTACAGATACGCAGTATTTT
CAWGQPRGTDTQYF